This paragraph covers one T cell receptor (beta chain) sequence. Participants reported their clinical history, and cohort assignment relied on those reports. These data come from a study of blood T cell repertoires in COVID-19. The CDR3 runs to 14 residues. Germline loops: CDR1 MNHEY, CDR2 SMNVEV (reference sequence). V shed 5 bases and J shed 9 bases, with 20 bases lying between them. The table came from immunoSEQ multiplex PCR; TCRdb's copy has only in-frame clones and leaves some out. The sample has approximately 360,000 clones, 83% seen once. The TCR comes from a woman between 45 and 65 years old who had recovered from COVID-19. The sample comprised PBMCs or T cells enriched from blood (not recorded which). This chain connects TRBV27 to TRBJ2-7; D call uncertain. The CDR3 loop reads CASSKTPTDTGQYF. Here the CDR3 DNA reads TGTGCCAGCAGTAAAACGCCTACTGATACGGGGCAGTACTTC.